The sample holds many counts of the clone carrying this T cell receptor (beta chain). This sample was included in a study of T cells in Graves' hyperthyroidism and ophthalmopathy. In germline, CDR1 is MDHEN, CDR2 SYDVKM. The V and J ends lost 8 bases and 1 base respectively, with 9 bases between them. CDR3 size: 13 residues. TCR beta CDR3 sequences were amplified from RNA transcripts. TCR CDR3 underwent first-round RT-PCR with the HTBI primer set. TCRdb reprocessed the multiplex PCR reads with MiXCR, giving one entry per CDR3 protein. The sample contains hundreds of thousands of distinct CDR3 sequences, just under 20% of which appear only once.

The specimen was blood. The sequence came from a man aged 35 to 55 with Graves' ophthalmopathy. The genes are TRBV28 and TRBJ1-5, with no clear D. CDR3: CASSKGSNQPQHF. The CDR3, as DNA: TGTGCCAGCTCAAAGGGAAGCAATCAGCCCCAGCATTTT.